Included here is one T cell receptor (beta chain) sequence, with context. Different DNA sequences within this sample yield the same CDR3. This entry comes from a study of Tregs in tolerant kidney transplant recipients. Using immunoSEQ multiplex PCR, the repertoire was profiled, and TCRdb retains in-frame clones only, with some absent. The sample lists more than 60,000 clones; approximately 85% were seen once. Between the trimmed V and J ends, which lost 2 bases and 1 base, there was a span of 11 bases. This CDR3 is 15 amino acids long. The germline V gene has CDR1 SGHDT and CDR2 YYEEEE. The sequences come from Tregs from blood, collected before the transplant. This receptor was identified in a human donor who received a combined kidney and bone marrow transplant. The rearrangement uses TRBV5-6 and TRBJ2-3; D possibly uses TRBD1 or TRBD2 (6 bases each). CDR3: CASSLGGWGTDTQYF. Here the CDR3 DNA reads TGTGCCAGCAGCTTAGGGGGGTGGGGCACAGATACGCAGTATTTT. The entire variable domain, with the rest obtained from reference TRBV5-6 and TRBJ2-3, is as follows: DAGVTQSPTHLIKTRGQQVTLRCSPKSGHDTVSWYQQALGQGPQFIFQYYEEEERQRGNFPDRFSGHQFPNYSSELNVNALLLGDSALYLCASSLGGWGTDTQYFGPGTRLTVL.